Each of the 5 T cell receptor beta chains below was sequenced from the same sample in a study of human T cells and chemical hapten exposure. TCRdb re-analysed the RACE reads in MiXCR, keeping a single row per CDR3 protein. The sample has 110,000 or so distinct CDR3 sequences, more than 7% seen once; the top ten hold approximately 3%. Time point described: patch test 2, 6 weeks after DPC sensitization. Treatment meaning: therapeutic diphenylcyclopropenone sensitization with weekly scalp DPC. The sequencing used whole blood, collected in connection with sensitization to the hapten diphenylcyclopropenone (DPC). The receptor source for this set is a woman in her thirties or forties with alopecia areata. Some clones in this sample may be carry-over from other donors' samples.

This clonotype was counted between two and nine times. The CDR3 protein is CASSESGTVYEAFF. The CDR3 DNA reads TGTGCCAGCAGTGAATCCGGGACAGTCTATGAAGCTTTCTTT. The chain combines TRBV6-1 with TRBJ1-1; TRBD1 agrees at 7 bases. The germline V gene has CDR1 MNHNS and CDR2 SASEGT. V gave up 2 bases and J gave up 7 bases; unmatched junction bases: 7. The CDR3 sequence is 14 residues long.

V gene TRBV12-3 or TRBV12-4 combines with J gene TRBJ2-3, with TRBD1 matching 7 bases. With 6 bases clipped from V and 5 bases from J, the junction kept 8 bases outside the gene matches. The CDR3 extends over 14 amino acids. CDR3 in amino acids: CASRRTGGRDTQYF. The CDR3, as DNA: TGTGCCAGCAGGAGGACAGGTGGCAGAGATACGCAGTATTTT.

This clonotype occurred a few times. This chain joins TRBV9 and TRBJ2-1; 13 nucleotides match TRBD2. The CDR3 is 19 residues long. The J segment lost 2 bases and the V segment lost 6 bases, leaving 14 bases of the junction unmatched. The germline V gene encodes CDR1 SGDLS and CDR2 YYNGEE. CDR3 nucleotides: TGTGCCAGCACCAAAAATACCGGGACTAGCGGGGTTGCCTACAATGAGCAGTTCTTC. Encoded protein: CASTKNTGTSGVAYNEQFF.

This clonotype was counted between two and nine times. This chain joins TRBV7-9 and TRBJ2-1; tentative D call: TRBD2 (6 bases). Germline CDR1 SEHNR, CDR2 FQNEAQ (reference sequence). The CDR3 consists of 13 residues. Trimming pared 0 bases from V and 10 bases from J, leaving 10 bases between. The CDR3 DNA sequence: TGTGCCAGCAGCTTAGCGTCCGGGAGCGAGCAGTTCTTC. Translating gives CASSLASGSEQFF.

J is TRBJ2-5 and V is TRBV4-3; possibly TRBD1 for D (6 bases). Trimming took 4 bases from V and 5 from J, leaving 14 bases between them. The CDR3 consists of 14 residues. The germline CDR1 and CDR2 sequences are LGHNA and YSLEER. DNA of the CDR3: TGCGCCAGCAGCCCCGGACAGATTGGTGAGACCCAGTACTTC. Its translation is CASSPGQIGETQYF.